A single sample gave rise to the 6 T cell receptor beta chains below, sequenced in a study of regulatory T cells in long-lasting Graves disease. Time point in this sample: persistent/refractory GD, antithyroid drugs over 5 years with positive TRAb. From PBMCs, RNA was extracted and then used to make the TCR library. Combining iRepertoire HTBI primers with Arm-PCR of CDR3 regions, the authors built TCR beta libraries. One entry per CDR3 protein results from TCRdb running MiXCR on the multiplex PCR reads. The sample lists 400,000 to 600,000 distinct CDR3 sequences; roughly a fifth were seen once. Sequenced here: peripheral blood mononuclear cells (PBMCs), sampled when the disease was refractory, from a patient treated with antithyroid drugs. The receptors here all came from a female donor with Graves disease.

This clonotype was recorded many times. This chain connects TRBV24-1 to TRBJ1-2; no reliable D call. Germline V gene lookup returns CDR1 KGHDR and CDR2 SFDVKD. There are 13 residues in the CDR3. Trimming pared 3 bases from V and 3 bases from J, leaving 7 bases between. DNA of the CDR3: TGTGCCACCAGTGATCTGTCGGACTATGGCTACACCTTC. Its protein is CATSDLSDYGYTF.

This clonotype was counted between two and nine times. This chain connects TRBV27 to TRBJ2-7, with D perhaps matching TRBD1 or TRBD2 (5 bases each). CDR3 length equals 12 residues. Deletions cut 6 bases from V and 3 bases from J, with 9 bases between. Per the germline V gene, CDR1 is MNHEY and CDR2 is SMNVEV (reference sequence). The CDR3 sequence: CASRGVNYEQYF. The CDR3 DNA reads as TGTGCCAGCAGGGGGGTTAACTACGAGCAGTACTTC.

As for this clonotype: This could be a read error, since a much larger clone is one nucleotide away. The chain uses TRBV7-2 and TRBJ2-7, with 7 bases matching TRBD1. This CDR3 spans 14 amino acids. The germline V gene has CDR1 SGHTA and CDR2 FQGNSA. Trimming removed 4 bases from V and 0 bases from J; junction bases left unmatched: 3. The CDR3 is CASSSGQTSYEQYF. Here the CDR3 DNA reads TGTGCCAGCAGCTCGGGACAGACCTCCTACGAGCAGTACTTC.

This clonotype was seen ten or more times. This chain links TRBV3-1 with TRBJ2-2; no definite D call. The CDR3 is made up of 13 amino acids. Germline V gene data show CDR1 as LGHDT and CDR2 as YNNKEL (reference sequence). V was cut by 2 bases and J by 2 bases, with 3 bases left in between. The CDR3 is CASSQFNTGELFF. Written as DNA, the CDR3 is TGTGCCAGCAGCCAATTCAACACCGGGGAGCTGTTTTTT.

The chain is built from TRBV20-1 and TRBJ2-7; 7 positions match TRBD2. This CDR3 has 16 amino acids. CDR1 is DFQATT, CDR2 SNEGSKA, per germline (reference sequence). V shed 0 bases and J 5 bases; nucleotides not matched to a gene: 13. CDR3 coding DNA: TGCAGTGCTAGAGATCCCCTAGCAGCGGGATGGGACGAGCAGTACTTC. Residues: CSARDPLAAGWDEQYF.

This clonotype was observed many times. The chain employs TRBV28 and TRBJ1-5, with 9 nucleotides matching TRBD1. CDR3 length: 17 residues. CDR1 is MDHEN, CDR2 SYDVKM, per germline. With V trimmed by 5 bases and J by 0 bases, 8 bases remained unmatched. The CDR3 bases are TGTGCCAGCAGTCCCCCGGGACAGGGCGTTAGCAATCAGCCCCAGCATTTT. Translated, it gives CASSPPGQGVSNQPQHF.